One T cell receptor beta chain is described in this entry. Germline V gives CDR1 KGHSH, CDR2 LQKENI. CDR3 length: 14 amino acids. Trimming removed 6 bases at V and 7 bases at J, with 18 bases between. Random hexamers primed reverse transcription of about 0.45 to 1 ug RNA. The CDR3 of TCR beta was amplified by immunoSEQ multiplex PCR across 54 Vbeta and 13 Jbeta. TCRdb independently ran MiXCR on the immunoSEQ multiplex PCR reads; one entry per CDR3 protein. This sample has about 150,000 distinct CDR3 sequences; roughly 96% occur once, and the top ten carry approximately 0.15%. This sample is drawn from a study of CD8 T cells in Susac syndrome.

The specimen was CD4+ T cells from PBMCs. This receptor was obtained from a human donor with Susac syndrome. The V gene is TRBV18, the J gene TRBJ2-5, with D unclear. CDR3 loop: CASSPAAPPGTQYF. In nucleotides, the CDR3 is TGTGCCAGCTCCCCTGCGGCCCCACCAGGGACCCAGTACTTC. The full variable domain, rest sourced from reference TRBV18 and TRBJ2-5, is NAGVMQNPRHLVRRRGQEARLRCSPMKGHSHVYWYRQLPEEGLKFMVYLQKENIIDESGMPKERFSAEFPKEGPSILRIQQVVRGDSAAYFCASSPAAPPGTQYFGPGTRLLVL.